The sequence of this T cell receptor (beta chain) was determined in a study of shared clonotypes between healthy human individuals (dated by TCRdb to 2019 to 2021). In terms of the full investigation: A couple of women and a few men aged 18 to 49 years were included in the cohort. Each donor's leukapheresis produced roughly between roughly 0.85 and 10 billion PBMCs. To estimate repertoire size and how much clonotypes are shared between individuals, the study performed deep sequencing of blood TCR repertoires from a few healthy adults. For each donor, CD4 naive and CD4 memory were each given three plates, CD8 naive was given two plates, and CD8 memory was given one plate. Different laboratories and diverse techniques were used to prepare libraries and sequence TCR repertoires, to increase sequencing depth and limit assay-specific biases. Summary of the overall study and its limitations: Only blood was sampled, and tissue TCR repertoires likely differ from those in blood. Pairwise subsampling indicated that sequencing depth was expected to affect the degree of clonotype sharing among donors. Across a handful of donors, approximately 5% of naive CD4, around 3.5% of naive CD8, roughly 2.3% of memory CD4, and around 0.4% of memory CD8 clonotypes were shared. Even with the large sequencing depth, rarefaction of the sorted-subset datasets indicated that sequencing was incomplete. The genetic and exposure-history diversity represented was limited by the small number of donors. Naive subsets generally had larger estimated clonotype richness than memory subsets. Higher generation probabilities were observed for clonotypes shared by all four sorted-subset donors than for non-shared clonotypes.

Per the germline V gene, KGHSH is the CDR1 and LQKENI is the CDR2. Inclusive of the bounding cysteine and phenylalanine, the CDR3 is 18 residues long. Only CDR3 DNA remains: 54 bases, in frame from the first base. V sheds 3 bases and J sheds 7 bases, leaving 28 bases between their ends. CD8 naive samples consisted of CD45RO-negative cells that were positively selected for CCR7, yielding a CD45RA+CCR7+ population without TemRA cells. The donors were healthy, HIV-negative adults who had no recently reported acute infections or vaccinations. Every donor was a Caucasian adult residing in Nashville, Tennessee, USA. After blood collection by leukapheresis, PBMCs were isolated using Ficoll-Histopaque density gradient centrifugation and then cryopreserved in the vapor phase of liquid nitrogen. Purity and quantity of every magnetically sorted T cell population were checked by analytical flow cytometry. From each sorted fraction, genomic DNA was isolated and quantified by UV absorbance on a Nanodrop 2000c.

This clone was seen a single time. Its antigen remains undetermined. No quality values exist for individual bases; no much larger clone is one base distant. Using the deep immunoSEQ assay, TCR CDR3 regions were amplified from genomic DNA by multiplex PCR. Extracted genomic DNA from each cell subset was distributed evenly across all wells of several immunoSEQ 96-well plates, and each plate was treated as a replicate. Each replicate PCR for sorted subsets received 150 to 250 ng genomic DNA, equal to tens of thousands of T cell genomes. Purified libraries were measured with a Qubit 3.0 fluorometer, size-checked on a Bioanalyzer 2100, and measured again with the KAPA Library Quantification kit. Every immunoSEQ 96-well plate was sequenced on a separate single-read 150-cycle Illumina NextSeq 550 flow cell. In the paper's pipeline: Because only junctional sequences without quality scores were contained in the immunoSEQ output, filtering matching that applied to full-length reads could not be performed. To assign V/J genes and CDR3, sequences were annotated against IMGT germline references using PyIR, a Python wrapper for IgBLAST v1.9. Any read was removed if the V/J assignment was weak (E-value above 1e-6), the CDR3 was missing, or the read contained stop codons, out-of-frame junctions, or ambiguous translated residues. V3J clonotypes were defined as sequences sharing the same inferred V gene, J gene, and CDR3 amino acid sequence. The percentage overlap between two repertoires was calculated by dividing the number of shared unique clonotypes by the size of the smaller repertoire. Three approaches were used to assess repertoire richness: RTK rarefaction, the Chao1 estimator, and Recon v2.1 estimates of unobserved clonotypes. For all TCRbeta clonotypes obtained by the gDNA method from a handful of donors, generation probabilities were computed with OLGA. The clones in this table, taken by TCRdb from immuneACCESS, are in-frame only. Not every clone is retained; where verified, under half of the shortfall comes from an unresolved V gene, and the cause of the rest is unknown. The DNA gave D and trimming, while V, J and clone size come from that table. The sample table contains over 2,000,000 clones; only one count was recorded for roughly 93% of them. Together, the top ten hold around 1.7% of the sample.

The sequence joins TRBV18 to TRBJ2-7; the D segment could be TRBD1, given 5 matching bases. The sequence was obtained from a man between 18 and 29 years old in good health. Some clones in this sample may be carry-over from other donors' samples. Sequencing used naive CD8+ T cells from PBMCs. The cell subset or site tag for this specimen amounts to: CD45RA+CCR7+. The DNA is as follows: TGTGCCAGCTCACCTTCGGGCACAGGAACGGAATCTTTTTGGGAGCAGTACTTC. It specifies CASSPSGTGTESFWEQYF.